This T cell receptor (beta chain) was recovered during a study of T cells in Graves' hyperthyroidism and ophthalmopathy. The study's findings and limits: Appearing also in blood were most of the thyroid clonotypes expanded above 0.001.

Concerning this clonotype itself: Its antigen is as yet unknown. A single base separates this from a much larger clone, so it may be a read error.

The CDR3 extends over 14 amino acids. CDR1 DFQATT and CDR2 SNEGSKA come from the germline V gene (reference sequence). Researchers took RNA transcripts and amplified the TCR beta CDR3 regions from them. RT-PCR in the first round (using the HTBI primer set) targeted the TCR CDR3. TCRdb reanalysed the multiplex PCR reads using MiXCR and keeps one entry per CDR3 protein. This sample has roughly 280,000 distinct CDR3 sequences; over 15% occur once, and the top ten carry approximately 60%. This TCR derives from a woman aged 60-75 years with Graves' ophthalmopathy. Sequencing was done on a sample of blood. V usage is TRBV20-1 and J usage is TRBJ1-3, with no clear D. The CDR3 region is CSTGHSGGWNTTYF. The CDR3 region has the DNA TGCAGTACCGGTCACAGCGGAGGCTGGAACACCACATATTTT.